This T cell receptor (beta chain) was retrieved from a study of OX40 agonist ivuxolimab in advanced cancers. The overall study: Antecedent anti-PD-1, anti-PD-L1 or anti-CTLA-4 therapy was permissible, with under 50% having received some. Study-level findings and limits: Dose levels from 0.1 to 3.0 mg/kg saw CD4+ and CD8+ blood T cells expand clonally by week 6. It was also the case that some nonresponders had low normalized T-cell clonal expansion.

This clone was found once. Its antigen remains unknown. The assay was immunoSEQ multiplex PCR, and TCRdb's table has in-frame clones only and misses some. Altogether approximately 68,000 clones are present, 75% to 95% being singletons, with the ten largest covering approximately 1%. Patients who had autoimmune disease history or got systemic immunosuppression were left out. CDR3 length equals 14 residues. Trimming stripped 0 bases from V and 3 bases from J, with 10 bases between. In germline, CDR1 is SGHRS, CDR2 YFSETQ. The TCR sequence derives from an adult with an advanced solid tumor such as melanoma, head and neck, liver or kidney cancer. The J gene is TRBJ2-7, the V gene TRBV5-1, with a possible D match to TRBD1 (5 bases). The sequences come from CD4+ or CD8+ T cells sorted from blood, collected in a trial of the OX40 agonist ivuxolimab. The CDR3 DNA sequence: TGCGCCAGCAGCTTGGGGCAGGGTATCTACGAGCAGTACTTC. This codes for CASSLGQGIYEQYF.